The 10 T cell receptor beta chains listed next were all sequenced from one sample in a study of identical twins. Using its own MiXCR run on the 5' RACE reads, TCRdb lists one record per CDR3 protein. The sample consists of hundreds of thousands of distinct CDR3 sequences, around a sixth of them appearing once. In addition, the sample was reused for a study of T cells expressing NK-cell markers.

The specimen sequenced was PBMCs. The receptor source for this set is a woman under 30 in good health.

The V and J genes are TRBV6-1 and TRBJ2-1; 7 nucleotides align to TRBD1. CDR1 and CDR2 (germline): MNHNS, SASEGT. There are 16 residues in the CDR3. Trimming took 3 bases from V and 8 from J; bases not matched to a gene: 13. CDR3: CASSEMGQTLVDEQFF. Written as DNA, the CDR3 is TGTGCCAGCAGTGAGATGGGACAGACCTTAGTGGATGAGCAGTTCTTC.

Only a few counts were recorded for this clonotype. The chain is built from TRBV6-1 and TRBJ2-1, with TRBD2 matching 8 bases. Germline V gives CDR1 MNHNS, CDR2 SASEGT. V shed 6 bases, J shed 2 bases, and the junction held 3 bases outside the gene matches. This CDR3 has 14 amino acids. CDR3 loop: CASSFSGTYNEQFF. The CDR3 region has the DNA TGTGCCAGCAGCTTTAGCGGGACCTACAATGAGCAGTTCTTC.

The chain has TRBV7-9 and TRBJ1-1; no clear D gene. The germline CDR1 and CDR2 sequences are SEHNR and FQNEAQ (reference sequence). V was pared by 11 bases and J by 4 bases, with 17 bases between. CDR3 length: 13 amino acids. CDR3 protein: CALRKTLATEAFF. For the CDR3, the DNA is TGTGCCCTACGTAAGACACTTGCCACTGAAGCTTTCTTT.

The CDR3 bases are TGTGCCAGCAGTTATACAGGGGAAGAGACCCAGTACTTC. It encodes CASSYTGEETQYF. V is TRBV6-5 and J is TRBJ2-5; 7 nucleotides agree with TRBD1. V gave up 3 bases and J gave up 3 bases; unmatched junction bases: 1. CDR1 and CDR2 (germline): MNHEY, SVGAGI. CDR3 length equals 13 residues.

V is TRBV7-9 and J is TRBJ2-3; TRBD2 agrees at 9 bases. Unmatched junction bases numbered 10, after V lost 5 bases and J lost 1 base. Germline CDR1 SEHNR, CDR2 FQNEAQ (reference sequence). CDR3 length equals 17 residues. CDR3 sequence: CASSLGAVAGGTDTQYF. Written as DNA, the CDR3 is TGTGCCAGCAGCCTGGGAGCGGTAGCGGGGGGCACAGATACGCAGTATTTT.

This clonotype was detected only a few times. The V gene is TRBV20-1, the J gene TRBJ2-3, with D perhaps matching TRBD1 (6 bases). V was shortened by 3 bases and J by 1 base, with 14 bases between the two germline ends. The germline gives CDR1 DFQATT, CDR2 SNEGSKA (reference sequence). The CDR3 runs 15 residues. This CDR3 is CSASEGTQRTDTQYF. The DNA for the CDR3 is TGCAGTGCTAGCGAAGGGACACAACGCACAGATACGCAGTATTTT.

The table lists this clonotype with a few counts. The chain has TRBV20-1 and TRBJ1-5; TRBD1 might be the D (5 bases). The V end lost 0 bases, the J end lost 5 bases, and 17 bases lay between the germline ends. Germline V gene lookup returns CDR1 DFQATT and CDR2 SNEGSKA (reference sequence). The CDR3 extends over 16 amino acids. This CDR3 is CSAREPAFRGDQPQHF. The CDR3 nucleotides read TGCAGTGCTAGAGAACCGGCTTTTAGGGGAGATCAGCCCCAGCATTTT.

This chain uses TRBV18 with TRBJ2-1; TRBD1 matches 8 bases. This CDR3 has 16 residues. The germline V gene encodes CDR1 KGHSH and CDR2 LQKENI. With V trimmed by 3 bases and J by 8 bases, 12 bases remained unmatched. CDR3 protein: CASSPEDRAPGDEQFF. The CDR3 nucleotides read TGTGCCAGCTCACCCGAGGACAGGGCCCCGGGGGATGAGCAGTTCTTC.

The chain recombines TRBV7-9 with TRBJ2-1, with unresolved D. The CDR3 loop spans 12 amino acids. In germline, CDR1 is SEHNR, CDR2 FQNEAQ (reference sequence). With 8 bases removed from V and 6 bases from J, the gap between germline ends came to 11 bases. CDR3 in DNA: TGTGCCAGCCTCGGACCAACCAATGAGCAGTTCTTC. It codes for CASLGPTNEQFF.

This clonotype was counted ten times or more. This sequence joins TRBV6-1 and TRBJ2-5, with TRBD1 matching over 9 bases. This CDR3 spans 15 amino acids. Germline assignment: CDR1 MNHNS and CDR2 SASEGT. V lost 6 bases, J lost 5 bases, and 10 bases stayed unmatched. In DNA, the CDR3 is TGTGCCAGCAGATCACCGGGGACAGGGAAGGAGACCCAGTACTTC. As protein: CASRSPGTGKETQYF.